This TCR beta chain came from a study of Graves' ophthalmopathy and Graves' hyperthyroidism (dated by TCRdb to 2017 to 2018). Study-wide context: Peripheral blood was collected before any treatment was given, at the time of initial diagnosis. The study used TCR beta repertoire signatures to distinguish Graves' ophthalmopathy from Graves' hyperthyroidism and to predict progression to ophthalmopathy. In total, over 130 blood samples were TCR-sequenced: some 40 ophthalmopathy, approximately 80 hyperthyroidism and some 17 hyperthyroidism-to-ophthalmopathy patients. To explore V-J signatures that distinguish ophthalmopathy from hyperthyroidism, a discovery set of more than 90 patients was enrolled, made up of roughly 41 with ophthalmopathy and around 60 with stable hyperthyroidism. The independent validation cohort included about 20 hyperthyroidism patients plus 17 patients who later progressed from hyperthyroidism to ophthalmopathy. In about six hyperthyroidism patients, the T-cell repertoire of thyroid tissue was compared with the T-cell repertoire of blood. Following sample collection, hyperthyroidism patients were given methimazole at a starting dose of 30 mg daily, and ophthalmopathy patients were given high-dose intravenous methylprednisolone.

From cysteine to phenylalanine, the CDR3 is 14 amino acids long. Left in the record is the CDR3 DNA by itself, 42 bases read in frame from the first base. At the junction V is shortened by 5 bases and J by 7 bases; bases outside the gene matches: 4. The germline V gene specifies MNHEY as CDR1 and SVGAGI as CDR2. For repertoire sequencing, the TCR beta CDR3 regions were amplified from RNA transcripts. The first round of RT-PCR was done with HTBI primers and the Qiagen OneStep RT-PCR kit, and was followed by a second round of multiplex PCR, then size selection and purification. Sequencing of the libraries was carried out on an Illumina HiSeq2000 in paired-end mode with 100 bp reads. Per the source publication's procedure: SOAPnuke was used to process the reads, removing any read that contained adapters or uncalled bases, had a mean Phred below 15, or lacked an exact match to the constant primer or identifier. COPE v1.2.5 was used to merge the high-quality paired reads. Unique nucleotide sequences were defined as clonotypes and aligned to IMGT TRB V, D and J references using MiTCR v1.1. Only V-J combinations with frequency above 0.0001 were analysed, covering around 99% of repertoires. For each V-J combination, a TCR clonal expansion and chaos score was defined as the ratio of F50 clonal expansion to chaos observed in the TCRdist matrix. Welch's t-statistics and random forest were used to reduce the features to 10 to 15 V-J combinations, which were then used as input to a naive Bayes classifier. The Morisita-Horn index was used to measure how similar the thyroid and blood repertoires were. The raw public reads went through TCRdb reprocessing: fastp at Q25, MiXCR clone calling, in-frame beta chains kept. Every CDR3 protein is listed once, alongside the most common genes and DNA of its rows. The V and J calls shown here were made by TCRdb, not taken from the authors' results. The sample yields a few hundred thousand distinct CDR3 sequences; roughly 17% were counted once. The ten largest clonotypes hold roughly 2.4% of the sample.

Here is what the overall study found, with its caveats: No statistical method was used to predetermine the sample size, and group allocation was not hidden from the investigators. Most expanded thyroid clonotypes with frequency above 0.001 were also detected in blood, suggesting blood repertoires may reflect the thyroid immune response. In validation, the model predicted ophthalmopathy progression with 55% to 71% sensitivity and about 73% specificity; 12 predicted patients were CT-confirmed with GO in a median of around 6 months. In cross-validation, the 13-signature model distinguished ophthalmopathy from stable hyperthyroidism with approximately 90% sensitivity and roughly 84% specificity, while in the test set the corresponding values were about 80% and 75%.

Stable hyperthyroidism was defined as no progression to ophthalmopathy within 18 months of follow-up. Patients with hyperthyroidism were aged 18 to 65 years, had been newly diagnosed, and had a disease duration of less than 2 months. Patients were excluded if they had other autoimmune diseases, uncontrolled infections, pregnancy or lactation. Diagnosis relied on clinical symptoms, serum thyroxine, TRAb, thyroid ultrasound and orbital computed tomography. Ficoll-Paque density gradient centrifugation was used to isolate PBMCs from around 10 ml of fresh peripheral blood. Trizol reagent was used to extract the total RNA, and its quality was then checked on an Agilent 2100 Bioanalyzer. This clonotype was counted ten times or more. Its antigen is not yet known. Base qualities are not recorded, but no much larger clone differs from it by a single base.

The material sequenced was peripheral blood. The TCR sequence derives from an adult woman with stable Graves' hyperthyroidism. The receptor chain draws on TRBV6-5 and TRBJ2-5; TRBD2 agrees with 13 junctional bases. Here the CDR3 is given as CASSRTSGRGTQYF. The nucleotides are TGTGCCAGCAGTCGGACTAGCGGGAGAGGGACCCAGTACTTC.